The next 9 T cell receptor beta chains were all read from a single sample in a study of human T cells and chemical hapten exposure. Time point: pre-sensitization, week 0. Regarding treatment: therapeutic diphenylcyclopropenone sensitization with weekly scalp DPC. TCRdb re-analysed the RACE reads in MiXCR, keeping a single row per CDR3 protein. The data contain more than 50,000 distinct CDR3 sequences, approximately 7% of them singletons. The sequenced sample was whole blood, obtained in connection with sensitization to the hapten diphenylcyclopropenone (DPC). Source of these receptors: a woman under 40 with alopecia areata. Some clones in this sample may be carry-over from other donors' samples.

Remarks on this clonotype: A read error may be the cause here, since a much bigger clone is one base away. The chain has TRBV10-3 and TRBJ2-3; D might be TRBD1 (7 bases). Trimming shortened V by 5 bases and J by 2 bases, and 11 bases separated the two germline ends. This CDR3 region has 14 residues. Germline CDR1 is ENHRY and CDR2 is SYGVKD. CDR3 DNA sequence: TGTGCCATCAGTTCAGGGGGGATCACAGATACGCAGTATTTT. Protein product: CAISSGGITDTQYF.

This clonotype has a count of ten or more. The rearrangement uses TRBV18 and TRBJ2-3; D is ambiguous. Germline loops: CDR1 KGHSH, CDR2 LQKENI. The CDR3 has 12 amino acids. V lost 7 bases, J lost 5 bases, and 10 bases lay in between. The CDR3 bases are TGTGCCAGCTGCTCGATCCAAGATACGCAGTATTTT. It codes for CASCSIQDTQYF.

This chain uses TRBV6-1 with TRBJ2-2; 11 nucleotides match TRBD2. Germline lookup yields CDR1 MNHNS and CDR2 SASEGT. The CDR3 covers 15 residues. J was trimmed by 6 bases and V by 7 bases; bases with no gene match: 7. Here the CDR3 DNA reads TGTGCCAGCAATTCACTAGCGGGGGACGCCGGGGAGCTGTTTTTT. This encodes CASNSLAGDAGELFF.

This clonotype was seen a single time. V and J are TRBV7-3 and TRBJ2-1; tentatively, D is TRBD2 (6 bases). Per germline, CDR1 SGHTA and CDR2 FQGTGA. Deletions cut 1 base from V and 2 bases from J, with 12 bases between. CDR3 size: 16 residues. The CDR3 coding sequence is TGTGCCAGCAGCTTAAACGTTAGCGGCACCTACAATGAGCAGTTCTTC. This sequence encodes CASSLNVSGTYNEQFF. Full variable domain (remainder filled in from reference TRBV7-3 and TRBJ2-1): GAGVSQTPSNKVTEKGKYVELRCDPISGHTALYWYRQSLGQGPEFLIYFQGTGAADDSGLPNDRFFAVRPEGSVSTLKIQRTERGDSAVYLCASSLNVSGTYNEQFFGPGTRLTVL.

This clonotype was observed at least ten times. In DNA form, the CDR3 reads TGTGCCAGCAGCTTAAGGGCCCCTGAATTAGCTTTCTTT. This translates into CASSLRAPELAFF. This chain uses TRBV13 with TRBJ1-1; no definite D call. Deletions cut 2 bases from V and 10 bases from J, with 14 bases between. The CDR3 covers 13 residues. CDR1 and CDR2 (germline): PRHDT, FYEKMQ (reference sequence).

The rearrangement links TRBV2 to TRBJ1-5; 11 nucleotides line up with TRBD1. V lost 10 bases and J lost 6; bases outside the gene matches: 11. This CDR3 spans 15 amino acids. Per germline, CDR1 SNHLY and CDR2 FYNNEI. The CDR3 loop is CATGQGAERCQPQHF. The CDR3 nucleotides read TGTGCCACCGGACAGGGGGCGGAGAGGTGTCAGCCCCAGCATTTT. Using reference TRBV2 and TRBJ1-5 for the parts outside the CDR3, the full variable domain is EPEVTQTPSHQVTQMGQEVILRCVPISNHLYFYWYRQILGQKVEFLVSFYNNEISEKSEIFDDQFSVERPDGSNFTLKIRSTKLEDSAMYFCATGQGAERCQPQHFGDGTRLSIL.

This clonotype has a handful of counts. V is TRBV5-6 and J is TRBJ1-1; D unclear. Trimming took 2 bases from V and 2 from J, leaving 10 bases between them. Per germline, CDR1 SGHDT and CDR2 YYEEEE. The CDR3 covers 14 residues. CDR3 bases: TGTGCCAGCAGCTTAAGACACAGAAACACTGAAGCTTTCTTT. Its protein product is CASSLRHRNTEAFF.

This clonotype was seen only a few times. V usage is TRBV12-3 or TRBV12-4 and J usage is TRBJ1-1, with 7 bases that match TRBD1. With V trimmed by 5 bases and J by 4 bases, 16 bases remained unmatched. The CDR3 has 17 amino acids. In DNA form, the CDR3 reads TGTGCCAGCAGTCCGCTGGGGCCCGACAGGGTAGTCACTGAAGCTTTCTTT. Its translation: CASSPLGPDRVVTEAFF.

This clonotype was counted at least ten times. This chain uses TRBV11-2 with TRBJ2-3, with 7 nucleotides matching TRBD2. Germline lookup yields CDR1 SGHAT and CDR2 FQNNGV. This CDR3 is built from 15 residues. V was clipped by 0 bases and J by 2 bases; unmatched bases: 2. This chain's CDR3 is CASSLEGTNTDTQYF. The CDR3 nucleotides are TGTGCCAGCAGCTTAGAAGGGACTAACACAGATACGCAGTATTTT.